Below, 10 T cell receptor beta chains from the same sample are listed, as sequenced in a study of control samples from healthy donors and cancer patients. Produced via immunoSEQ multiplex PCR; TCRdb's table is partial and in-frame only. Among 100,000 to 150,000 clones listed, 70% to 90% were seen once. The sample consisted of blood. Every receptor here comes from a man between 50 and 59 years old in good health.

The gene calls are TRBV24-1 and TRBJ2-3; a possible D gene is TRBD1 (6 bases). With 5 bases removed from V and 1 base from J, the gap between germline ends came to 9 bases. This CDR3 spans 14 amino acids. CDR1 is KGHDR, CDR2 SFDVKD, per germline. This CDR3 reads CATSVRTGTDTQYF. CDR3 nucleotides: TGTGCCACCAGTGTCAGGACAGGCACAGATACGCAGTATTTT.

V is TRBV5-1 and J is TRBJ1-3; D gene uncertain. The V gene's germline CDR1 is SGHRS and CDR2 YFSETQ. The germline V and J ends were trimmed by 0 bases and 6 bases, with 10 bases remaining between them. The CDR3 is 14 residues long. The CDR3 loop is CASSLAEGTNTIYF. The CDR3 region has the DNA TGCGCCAGCAGCTTGGCGGAGGGTACAAACACCATATATTTT.

The chain recombines TRBV7-9 with TRBJ2-1; the D gene is possibly TRBD1 (6 bases). The germline gives CDR1 SEHNR, CDR2 FQNEAQ (reference sequence). This CDR3 region has 16 residues. With 5 bases removed from V and 5 bases from J, the gap between germline ends came to 19 bases. The CDR3 DNA reads as TGTGCCAGCAGCCCGCGAACAGGGTCTCAAGACAATGAGCAGTTCTTC. Translating gives CASSPRTGSQDNEQFF.

The chain carries TRBV27 and TRBJ1-4; D is unresolved. Trimming cost V 1 base and J 0 bases, with 12 bases left between them. The germline V gene has CDR1 MNHEY and CDR2 SMNVEV (reference sequence). The CDR3 covers 17 residues. CDR3 DNA sequence: TGTGCCAGCAGTTTATTATTCGAGACTGCAACTAATGAAAAACTGTTTTTT. Its translation is CASSLLFETATNEKLFF.

The DNA for the CDR3 is TGTGCCAGCAGTCCTTCCGGGAGTGCTAACTATGGCTACACCTTC. Translation gives CASSPSGSANYGYTF. The V call is TRBV28, the J call TRBJ1-2; D not certain. This CDR3 has 15 residues. The V end was cut by 5 bases, the J end by 0 bases, with 13 bases between. Germline-derived CDR1 and CDR2 are MDHEN and SYDVKM.

V gene TRBV28 combines with J gene TRBJ1-1; D possibly corresponds to TRBD1 (6 bases). The CDR3 is 15 residues long. V lost 7 bases, J lost 3 bases, and 18 bases lay in between. Germline values: CDR1 MDHEN, CDR2 SYDVKM. CDR3 in amino acids: CASIWGGAQHTEAFF. DNA of the CDR3: TGTGCCAGCATCTGGGGGGGGGCCCAACACACTGAAGCTTTCTTT.

This clone appeared a few times. The chain couples TRBV7-2 to TRBJ2-4, with D tentatively TRBD1 or TRBD2 (5 bases each). CDR1 is SGHTA, CDR2 FQGNSA, per germline. V was clipped by 5 bases and J by 1 base, with 24 bases between them. The CDR3 loop spans 19 amino acids. CDR3 amino acids: CASSIIGTLSRVAKNIQYF. CDR3 nucleotide sequence: TGTGCCAGCAGCATTATCGGGACCTTATCGAGGGTGGCCAAAAACATTCAGTACTTC.

CDR3 in amino acids: CASSEASGFYGYTF. The CDR3 coding sequence is TGTGCCAGCAGTGAAGCTTCGGGGTTCTATGGCTACACCTTC. The chain combines TRBV6-1 with TRBJ1-2, with D hard to call. Trimming took 0 bases from V and 4 from J, leaving 9 bases between them. This CDR3 region has 14 residues. Germline CDR1 and CDR2: MNHNS and SASEGT.

This clone was detected a few times. The sample holds other DNA sequences that translate to the same CDR3. The rearrangement joins TRBV19 to TRBJ2-3; 10 bases align to TRBD1. The germline V gene has CDR1 LNHDA and CDR2 SQIVND (reference sequence). The CDR3 is 14 amino acids. Unmatched junction bases numbered 8, after V lost 11 bases and J lost 3 bases. CDR3 protein: CASETGQGTDTQYF. CDR3 bases: TGTGCCTCCGAAACGGGACAGGGGACAGATACGCAGTATTTT.

V usage is TRBV14 and J usage is TRBJ2-2; D call uncertain. Germline CDR1 is SGHDN and CDR2 is FVKESK. Trimming took 1 base from V and 8 from J, leaving 8 bases between them. This CDR3 comprises 13 residues. The CDR3 DNA sequence: TGTGCCAGCAGCCAAGGGGCCCCGGGGGAGCTGTTTTTT. This translates into CASSQGAPGELFF.